This TCR beta chain was profiled in a study of human T cells and chemical hapten exposure listed by TCRdb under 2021. At the level of the whole study: For sensitization, 2% DPC in acetone was applied to a roughly 2 cm by roughly 2 cm area of upper inner arm skin. Throughout the study period of around 24 weeks, patients also received therapeutic DPC doses to the scalp every week. Patch testing was performed on the upper back with Finn chambers containing 0.01% DPC, and the patch tests were scored after 6 days according to International Contact Dermatitis Research Group standards. Most of the patients in the cohort were female, and the cohort covered alopecia areata with under or over 50% scalp involvement, alopecia totalis and alopecia universalis. Libraries were pooled for sequencing, and per-sample TCR yields varied mainly because of small differences in library volumes within the pool. In alopecia patients, the study followed how the peripheral blood TCR repertoire changed in vivo over primary and secondary sensitization to diphenylcyclopropenone (DPC), a hapten. Patient blood was sampled pre-sensitization (week 0) and at 2, 6 and about 24 weeks after DPC sensitization. Some 29 alopecia patients gave blood for TCR sequencing at one to four time points (pre-sensitization, 2, 6 and 24 weeks).

This clonotype was picked up a small number of times. Its binding antigen is unknown. No base-level quality is on record; no much larger clone is a single base apart. Taken with the paper, the label for time point translates to: pre-sensitization, week 0. The meaning of the sample's treatment or condition label: therapeutic diphenylcyclopropenone sensitization with weekly scalp DPC. Blood at each patch-test visit was drawn before the patch test was applied. Patients were eligible if aged 18 to 70, diagnosed with alopecia and judged suitable for DPC therapy, and pregnant patients were excluded. Unfractionated whole blood was collected in Tempus Blood RNA tubes, and total RNA was extracted from that blood. The CDR3 numbers 15 residues from cysteine through phenylalanine. Of the read, only the CDR3 DNA is kept; its 45 bases are in frame from base 1. Between the V and J ends, shortened by 1 base and 1 base respectively, the junction contains 10 bases. According to the germline V gene, CDR1 reads LGHNA and CDR2 reads YSLEER.

Summary of the overall study and its limitations: After repeated subsampling, the strength of the expansion versus patch-test correlation and the threshold at which it became significant changed. Compared with pre-sensitization or healthy control sets, expanded TCRs formed significantly more large CDR3 similarity clusters, which is consistent with antigen-driven responses. DPC sensitization did not change the number of TCRs with a frequency above 1 in 1000, and there was no evidence of changes in global repertoire structure. Because every patient had alopecia, a presumed autoimmune disease, the patients' immune response might differ from that of healthy individuals. Patch test score correlated positively with the number of PT1 expanded TCRs, reaching significance at thresholds 8, 16 and 32 but not at 4.

Receptor libraries were prepared by RACE. TCRdb shows the sequencer as NextSeq 500. During library preparation, unique molecular identifiers were attached to individual cDNA molecules so that TCRs could be counted quantitatively and reproducibly. Each blood RNA sample was used to sequence both TCR alpha and TCR beta chains. Turning to the authors' computational methods: The median number of TCRs per sample was around 96,000, ranging from about 20,000 to 750,000. The Decombinator software suite was used to annotate the V, J and CDR3 of the TCR reads. For the PS versus PT1 abundance plots, all samples were subsampled to the same number of TCRs (28,000). Expanded TCRs were defined as absent before sensitization and observed at least eight times at the 2-week time point. TCRdb applied fastp at Q25 and MiXCR to the public reads, then kept only in-frame beta chains. Each entry is one CDR3 protein sequence, shown with its most common DNA and genes. None of the V and J calls come from the authors' own analysis; TCRdb made them. Within this sample are 300,000 to 450,000 distinct CDR3 sequences, with about 5% of them counted one time only. Jointly, the top ten make up over 6.5% of the sample.

The TCR was taken from a woman aged 18-29 years with alopecia areata. Some clones in this sample may be carry-over from other donors' samples. The sequence is built from TRBV4-3 and TRBJ1-1; a tentative D match to TRBD1 spans 6 bases. The sequences come from whole blood, collected in connection with sensitization to the hapten diphenylcyclopropenone (DPC). In nucleotides, the sequence is TGCGCCAGCAGCCAAGTCCGGGGACAGAACACTGAAGCTTTCTTT. This translates into CASSQVRGQNTEAFF.